This TCR beta chain is from a study of T cells in Graves' hyperthyroidism and ophthalmopathy. Overall study findings and caveats: Expanded thyroid clonotypes (above 0.001) were mostly also found in blood.

Of note for this clonotype: Its antigen is unidentified.

CDR1 is PRHDT, CDR2 FYEKMQ, per germline (reference sequence). The V and J ends lost 5 bases and 10 bases, in that order; junction bases with no gene match: 16. The CDR3 has 17 residues. RNA transcripts served as the template for amplifying TCR beta CDR3 regions. The HTBI set primed first-round TCR CDR3 RT-PCR. TCRdb processed the multiplex PCR reads anew with MiXCR; each CDR3 protein has one entry. Among roughly 300,000 distinct CDR3 sequences listed, 14% were seen once. Stable Graves' hyperthyroidism denoted no ophthalmopathy progression over 18 months. The authors obtained PBMCs from over 8.5 ml of fresh peripheral blood.

The sample consisted of blood. This chain links TRBV13 with TRBJ2-1; TRBD2 aligns across 11 bases. The receptor comes from a woman between 25 and 40 years old with Graves' hyperthyroidism. The CDR3 reads CASSPIDGIAGGLEQFF. The CDR3 coding sequence is TGTGCCAGCAGCCCGATCGATGGTATAGCGGGAGGGTTAGAGCAGTTCTTC.